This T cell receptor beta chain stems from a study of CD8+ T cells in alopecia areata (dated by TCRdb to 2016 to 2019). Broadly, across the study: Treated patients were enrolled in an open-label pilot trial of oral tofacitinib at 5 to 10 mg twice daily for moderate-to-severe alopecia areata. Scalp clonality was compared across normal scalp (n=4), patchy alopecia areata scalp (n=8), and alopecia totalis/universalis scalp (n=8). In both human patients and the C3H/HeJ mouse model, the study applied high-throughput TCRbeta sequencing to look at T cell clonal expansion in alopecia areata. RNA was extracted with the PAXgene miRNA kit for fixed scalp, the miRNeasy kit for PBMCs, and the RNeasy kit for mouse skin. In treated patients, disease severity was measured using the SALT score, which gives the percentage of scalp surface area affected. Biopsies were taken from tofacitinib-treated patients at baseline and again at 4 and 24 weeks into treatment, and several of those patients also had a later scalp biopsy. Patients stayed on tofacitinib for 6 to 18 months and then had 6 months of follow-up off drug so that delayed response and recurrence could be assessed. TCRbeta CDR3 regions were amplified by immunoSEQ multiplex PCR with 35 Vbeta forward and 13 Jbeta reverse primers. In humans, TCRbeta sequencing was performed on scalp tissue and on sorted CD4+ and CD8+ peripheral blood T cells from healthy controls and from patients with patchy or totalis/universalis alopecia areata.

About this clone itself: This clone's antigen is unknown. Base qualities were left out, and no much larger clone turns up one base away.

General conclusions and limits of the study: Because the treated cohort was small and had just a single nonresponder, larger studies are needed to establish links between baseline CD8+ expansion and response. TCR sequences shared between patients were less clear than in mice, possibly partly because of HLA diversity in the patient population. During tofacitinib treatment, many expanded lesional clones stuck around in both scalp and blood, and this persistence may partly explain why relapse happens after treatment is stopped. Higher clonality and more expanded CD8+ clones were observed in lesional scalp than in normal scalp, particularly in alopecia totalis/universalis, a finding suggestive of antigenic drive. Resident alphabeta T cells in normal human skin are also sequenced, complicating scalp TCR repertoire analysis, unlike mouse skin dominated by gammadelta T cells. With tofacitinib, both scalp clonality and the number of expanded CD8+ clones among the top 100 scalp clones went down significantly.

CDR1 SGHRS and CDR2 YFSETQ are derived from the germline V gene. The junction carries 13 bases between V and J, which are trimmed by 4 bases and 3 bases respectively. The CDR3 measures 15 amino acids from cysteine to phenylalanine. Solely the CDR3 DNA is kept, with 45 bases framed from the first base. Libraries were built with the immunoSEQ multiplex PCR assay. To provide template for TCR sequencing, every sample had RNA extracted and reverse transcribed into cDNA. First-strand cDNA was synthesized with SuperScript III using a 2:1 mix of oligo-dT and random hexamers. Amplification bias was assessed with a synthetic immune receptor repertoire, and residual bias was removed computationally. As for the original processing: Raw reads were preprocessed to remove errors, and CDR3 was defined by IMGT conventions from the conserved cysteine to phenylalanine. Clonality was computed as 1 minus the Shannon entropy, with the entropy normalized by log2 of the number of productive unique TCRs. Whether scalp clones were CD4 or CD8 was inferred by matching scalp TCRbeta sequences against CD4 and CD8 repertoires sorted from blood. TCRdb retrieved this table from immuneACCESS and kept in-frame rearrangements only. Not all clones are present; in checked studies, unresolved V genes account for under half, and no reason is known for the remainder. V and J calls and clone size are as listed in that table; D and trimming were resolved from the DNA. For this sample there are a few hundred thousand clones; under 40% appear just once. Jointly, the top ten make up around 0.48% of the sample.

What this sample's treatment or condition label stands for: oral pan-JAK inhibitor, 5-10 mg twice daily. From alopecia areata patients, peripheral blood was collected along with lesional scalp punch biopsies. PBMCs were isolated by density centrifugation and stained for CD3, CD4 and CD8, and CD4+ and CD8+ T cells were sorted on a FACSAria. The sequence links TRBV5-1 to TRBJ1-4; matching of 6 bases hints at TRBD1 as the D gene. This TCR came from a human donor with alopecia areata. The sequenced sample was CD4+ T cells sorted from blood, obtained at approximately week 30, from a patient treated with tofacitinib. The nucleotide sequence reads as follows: TGCGCCAGCAGCCTTGTCCAGGGGTCTAATGAAAAACTGTTTTTT. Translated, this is CASSLVQGSNEKLFF.